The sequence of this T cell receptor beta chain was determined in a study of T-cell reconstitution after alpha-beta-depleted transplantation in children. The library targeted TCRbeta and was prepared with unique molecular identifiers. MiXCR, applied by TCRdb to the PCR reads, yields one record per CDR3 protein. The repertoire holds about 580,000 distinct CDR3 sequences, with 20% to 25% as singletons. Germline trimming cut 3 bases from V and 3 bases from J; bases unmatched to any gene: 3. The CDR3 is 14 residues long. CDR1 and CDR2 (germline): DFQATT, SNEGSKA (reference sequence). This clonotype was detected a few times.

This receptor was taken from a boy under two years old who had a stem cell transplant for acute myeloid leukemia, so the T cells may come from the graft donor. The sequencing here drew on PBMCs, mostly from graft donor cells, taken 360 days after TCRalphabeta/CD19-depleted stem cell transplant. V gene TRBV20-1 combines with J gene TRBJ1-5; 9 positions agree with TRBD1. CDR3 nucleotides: TGCAGTGCTAGGCGGACAGGGGTCAATCAGCCCCAGCATTTT. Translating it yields CSARRTGVNQPQHF.